Presented here are 24 T cell receptor beta chains from one specimen sequenced in a study of control samples from healthy donors and cancer patients. Profiled with immunoSEQ multiplex PCR; TCRdb holds only in-frame clones, not every one. The sample has over 110,000 clones, 75% to 90% seen once. Sequenced sample: blood. The receptors derive from a woman aged 30 to 39 in good health.

J is TRBJ1-4 and V is TRBV29-1; the D gene is possibly TRBD1 (5 bases). Per the germline V gene, CDR1 is SQVTM and CDR2 is ANQGSEA. V was shortened by 0 bases and J by 8 bases, with 19 bases between the two germline ends. The CDR3 loop spans 16 amino acids. The CDR3 nucleotides read TGCAGCGTTGAAGATCGCGGACGGGGGAGCGGCGAAAAACTGTTTTTT. Protein sequence: CSVEDRGRGSGEKLFF.

The V gene is TRBV7-3, the J gene TRBJ1-1; D unresolved. The CDR3 consists of 13 residues. The V end was cut by 3 bases, the J end by 1 base, with 6 bases between. Germline CDR1 is SGHTA and CDR2 is FQGTGA. CDR3 in amino acids: CASSLGRNTEAFF. CDR3 bases: TGTGCCAGCAGCTTGGGTAGGAACACTGAAGCTTTCTTT.

This clone showed up just once. The chain has TRBV30 and TRBJ2-1; a possible D gene is TRBD1 (5 bases). The CDR3 runs 16 residues. Germline V gene sequence: CDR1 GTSNPN, CDR2 SVGIG (reference sequence). V lost 0 bases, J lost 9 bases, and 21 bases lay in between. For the CDR3, the DNA is TGTGCCTGGAGTGTACGGACATCCTCCTCTTCGAGTGAGCAGTTCTTC. Translation: CAWSVRTSSSSSEQFF.

This chain joins TRBV29-1 and TRBJ2-4, with D uncertain. The CDR3 consists of 14 residues. Trimming cost V 2 bases and J 0 bases, with 8 bases left between them. CDR1 and CDR2 from the germline V gene are SQVTM and ANQGSEA. The DNA of the CDR3 is TGCAGCGTTGAATTTGGCCTAGCCAAAAACATTCAGTACTTC. As protein: CSVEFGLAKNIQYF.

This clone was detected only once. V usage is TRBV6-5 and J usage is TRBJ1-6; no clear D gene. Trimming left V 11 bases short and J 10 bases short, with 21 bases between. The CDR3 runs to 14 residues. CDR1 is MNHEY and CDR2 is SVGAGI in the germline V gene. CDR3 residues: CAGPLRPGGSPLHF. CDR3 coding DNA: TGTGCCGGCCCTTTGAGGCCGGGAGGGTCACCCCTCCACTTT.

V is TRBV19 and J is TRBJ2-5, with no clear D. This CDR3 is built from 14 residues. V gave up 3 bases and J gave up 4 bases, with 12 bases separating them. Germline assignment: CDR1 LNHDA and CDR2 SQIVND (reference sequence). The CDR3 region is CASSIVDVGETQYF. CDR3 nucleotide sequence: TGTGCCAGTAGTATCGTGGACGTGGGAGAGACCCAGTACTTC.

This clone was picked up one time. This sequence joins TRBV9 and TRBJ2-3; no clear D gene. Germline CDR1 and CDR2: SGDLS and YYNGEE. The V gene lost 4 bases and the J gene lost 0 bases, with 3 bases spanning the gap. The CDR3 is 12 amino acids. CDR3 in amino acids: CASSHSTDTQYF. The DNA for the CDR3 is TGTGCCAGCAGCCACAGCACAGATACGCAGTATTTT.

This clone appeared a few times. The V gene is TRBV5-1, the J gene TRBJ2-6, with 10 bases that match TRBD2. Germline trimming cut 4 bases from V and 0 bases from J; bases unmatched to any gene: 13. The germline CDR1 and CDR2 sequences are SGHRS and YFSETQ. The CDR3 is made up of 20 amino acids. In nucleotides, the CDR3 is TGCGCCAGCAGCCCGGAGGCTAGCGGGGGCCTCAGCTCTGGGGCCAACGTCCTGACTTTC. The encoded protein is CASSPEASGGLSSGANVLTF.

This chain links TRBV19 with TRBJ1-5; D uncertain. The CDR3 is made up of 15 amino acids. Germline CDR1 reads LNHDA; CDR2 reads SQIVND (reference sequence). V dropped 3 bases and J dropped 4 bases, with 13 bases sitting between them. The chain's CDR3 is CASSILGPLNQPQHF. The CDR3, as DNA: TGTGCCAGTAGTATTTTAGGACCGCTAAATCAGCCCCAGCATTTT. The full variable domain, with the rest looked up from reference TRBV19 and TRBJ1-5, is DGGITQSPKYLFRKEGQNVTLSCEQNLNHDAMYWYRQDPGQGLRLIYYSQIVNDFQKGDIAEGYSVSREKKESFPLTVTSAQKNPTAFYLCASSILGPLNQPQHFGDGTRLSIL.

V gene TRBV2 combines with J gene TRBJ2-3, with D perhaps matching TRBD1 (6 bases). With 5 bases removed from V and 2 bases from J, the gap between germline ends came to 11 bases. The CDR3 has 14 residues. Germline V CDR1 and CDR2: SNHLY, FYNNEI. DNA of the CDR3: TGTGCCAGCAGTCAAACAGGGCTCACAGATACGCAGTATTTT. Its translation is CASSQTGLTDTQYF. The full variable domain, in which reference TRBV2 and TRBJ2-3 provide the parts outside the CDR3, is EPEVTQTPSHQVTQMGQEVILRCVPISNHLYFYWYRQILGQKVEFLVSFYNNEISEKSEIFDDQFSVERPDGSNFTLKIRSTKLEDSAMYFCASSQTGLTDTQYFGPGTRLTVL.

The rearrangement uses TRBV7-6 and TRBJ1-5; maybe TRBD1 (5 bases). Between the trimmed V and J ends, which lost 5 bases and 6 bases, there was a span of 14 bases. This CDR3 contains 14 residues. From germline, CDR1 is SGHVS and CDR2 FNYEAQ. CDR3 DNA: TGTGCCAGCAGCAGGGGTCAGGGTAGTCAGCCCCAGCATTTT. This sequence encodes CASSRGQGSQPQHF.

The V call is TRBV7-9, the J call TRBJ2-2, with TRBD1 matching over 9 bases. The germline CDR1 and CDR2 sequences are SEHNR and FQNEAQ (reference sequence). Germline trimming cut 2 bases from V and 0 bases from J; bases unmatched to any gene: 4. CDR3 length equals 17 residues. The CDR3 nucleotides read TGTGCCAGCAGCTTACTTTGGACAGGGGCGAACACCGGGGAGCTGTTTTTT. Translation gives CASSLLWTGANTGELFF.

The V and J genes are TRBV5-5 and TRBJ2-2; D call uncertain. CDR1 is SGHKS and CDR2 is YYEKEE in the germline V gene (reference sequence). CDR3 length: 15 amino acids. V was trimmed by 0 bases and J by 5 bases, leaving 11 bases between them. CDR3 amino acids: CASSLVIGQTGELFF. The CDR3 DNA sequence: TGTGCCAGCAGCTTGGTGATAGGGCAAACCGGGGAGCTGTTTTTT.

The chain uses TRBV3-1 (or the pseudogene TRBV3-2) and TRBJ2-1, with 15 bases identical to TRBD2. The CDR3 extends over 19 amino acids. V lost 2 bases and J lost 3; bases outside the gene matches: 8. From germline, CDR1 is LGHDT and CDR2 YNNKEL (reference sequence). The CDR3 DNA is TGTGCCAGCAGCCAAATCCTGGGACTAGCGGGAGGAAACTACAATGAGCAGTTCTTC. Its translation is CASSQILGLAGGNYNEQFF.

The chain recombines TRBV13 with TRBJ2-5; the D is unclear. The V gene's germline CDR1 is PRHDT and CDR2 FYEKMQ (reference sequence). The V and J ends lost 2 bases and 5 bases respectively, with 15 bases between them. The CDR3 runs 15 residues. The CDR3 loop is CASSLKSGSLETQYF. The CDR3 bases are TGTGCCAGCAGCTTAAAAAGTGGTAGTTTGGAGACCCAGTACTTC. The whole variable domain, remainder taken from reference TRBV13 and TRBJ2-5, is AAGVIQSPRHLIKEKRETATLKCYPIPRHDTVYWYQQGPGQDPQFLISFYEKMQSDKGSIPDRFSAQQFSDYHSELNMSSLELGDSALYFCASSLKSGSLETQYFGPGTRLLVL.

The gene calls are TRBV3-1 (or the pseudogene TRBV3-2) and TRBJ1-3, with 12 bases that match TRBD1. CDR1 and CDR2 (germline): LGHDT, YNNKEL (reference sequence). V lost 1 base, J lost 3 bases, and 1 base stayed unmatched. The CDR3 length is 16 residues. CDR3 nucleotides: TGTGCCAGCAGCCAAGGGGACAGGGGGCTTGGAAACACCATATATTTT. It is translated as CASSQGDRGLGNTIYF.

The chain joins TRBV9 to TRBJ2-5; D assignment may be TRBD1 or TRBD2 (6 bases each). V lost 3 bases and J 5 bases, leaving 11 bases between the germline ends. Germline assignment: CDR1 SGDLS and CDR2 YYNGEE. There are 13 residues in the CDR3. This chain's CDR3 is CASSERGAETQYF. The DNA of the CDR3 is TGTGCCAGCAGCGAGAGGGGGGCGGAGACCCAGTACTTC.

The rearrangement uses TRBV3-1 (or the pseudogene TRBV3-2) and TRBJ1-3; D is uncertain. CDR3 length equals 14 residues. Germline V gene lookup returns CDR1 LGHDT and CDR2 YNNKEL (reference sequence). Trimming cost V 0 bases and J 0 bases, with 3 bases left between them. As DNA, the CDR3 is TGTGCCAGCAGCCAAGATGTCTCTGGAAACACCATATATTTT. Translating gives CASSQDVSGNTIYF.

The V gene is TRBV7-2, the J gene TRBJ2-1, with 7 nucleotides matching TRBD1. CDR3 size: 14 residues. The junction had 8 bases not matched to a gene; V was cut back by 5 bases and J by 7 bases. CDR1 is SGHTA and CDR2 is FQGNSA in the germline V gene. The CDR3 region has the DNA TGTGCCAGCAGCCTCGACAGGGTAGGGAATGAGCAGTTCTTC. Amino acids: CASSLDRVGNEQFF.

This chain joins TRBV4-2 and TRBJ2-1, with a weak D call TRBD2 (5 bases). Trimming pared 0 bases from V and 3 bases from J, leaving 12 bases between. In germline, CDR1 is LGHNA, CDR2 YNFKEQ. This CDR3 has 16 residues. Here the CDR3 reads CASSQDRFGVYNEQFF. CDR3 in DNA: TGTGCCAGCAGCCAAGATCGATTCGGGGTCTACAATGAGCAGTTCTTC.

This clone was recorded once. The rearrangement links TRBV7-2 to TRBJ2-1; 10 bases fit TRBD2. Germline V lookup: CDR1 SGHTA, CDR2 FQGNSA. The CDR3 is made up of 14 amino acids. V lost 5 bases to trimming and J lost 7 bases; unmatched junction nucleotides: 5. The CDR3 sequence is CASSTRTSGNEQFF. The CDR3 DNA follows: TGTGCCAGCAGCACTCGGACTAGCGGTAATGAGCAGTTCTTC.

The gene calls are TRBV29-1 and TRBJ2-7; TRBD1 aligns across 10 bases. CDR3 length: 11 amino acids. Trimming took 0 bases from V and 12 from J; bases not matched to a gene: 2. Germline V gene sequence: CDR1 SQVTM, CDR2 ANQGSEA. The CDR3: CSVEDWTGGYF. CDR3 nucleotides: TGCAGCGTTGAAGATTGGACAGGGGGGTACTTC.

The V gene is TRBV7-8, the J gene TRBJ2-7; the match to TRBD1 covers 8 bases. CDR1 is SGHVS and CDR2 is FQNEAQ in the germline V gene. This CDR3 has 12 residues. The V and J ends lost 6 bases and 5 bases, in that order; junction bases with no gene match: 3. CDR3 sequence reads: CASRRTGNEQYF. For the CDR3, the DNA is TGTGCCAGCAGGAGGACAGGGAACGAGCAGTACTTC.

The CDR3 DNA follows: TGTGCCAGCAGCCCAGGGACTAGCGGGAACACCGGGGAGCTGTTTTTT. Translated, it gives CASSPGTSGNTGELFF. V and J are TRBV5-4 and TRBJ2-2, with 11 bases that match TRBD2. Germline loops: CDR1 SGHNT, CDR2 YYREEE (reference sequence). V gave up 4 bases and J gave up 1 base; unmatched junction bases: 3. This CDR3 is built from 16 residues.